This T cell receptor (beta chain) was retrieved from a study of T cell repertoires in cytomegalovirus infection (dated by TCRdb to about 2019). About the study as a whole: The HLA type of each donor mattered for the analysis, because public TCR beta signatures pointed to carriage of CMV infection along with the matching HLA type.

This clonotype was picked up a small number of times. It lacks a known antigen. No base qualities exist here, and no much larger clone lies one base off it. The paper as a whole reports these results and caveats: The ex vivo response was dominated by HLA-C-restricted CMV-specific TCR beta clonotypes, which also provided the single most frequent clonotype in two of eight donors. Carriers of CMV infection plus the relevant HLA type were discriminated by the cumulative frequency of public TCR beta family members in the study cohort and in an independent roughly 340-donor cohort.

For sequencing, an Illumina HiSeq 1500 was employed. TCRdb reprocessed the public reads (quality trimming at Q25 with fastp, clone calling with MiXCR) and kept in-frame beta chains. Merged by CDR3 protein, the rows form single entries marked with the most common genes and DNA. The sample has 150,000 to 200,000 distinct CDR3 sequences on record, about 21% of them singletons. The ten largest clones represent less than 3% of the sample. Deletion took 1 base off V and 0 bases off J, with a span of 16 bases between the germline ends. CDR1 and CDR2, per the germline V gene, are SGHDN and FVKESK. From cysteine to phenylalanine, the CDR3 is 17 amino acids long. Only the CDR3 DNA stays, 51 bases, in frame from base 1.

The V and J segments used are TRBV14 and TRBJ2-7; the D assignment is uncertain and may be TRBD1 or TRBD2, with 5 bases supporting each. This TCR was sampled from a human donor in good health (CMV status not recorded). Some clones in this sample may be carry-over from other donors' samples. Sequencing was carried out using PBMCs. The CDR3 region reads CASSQVAGTESSYEQYF. The nucleotide sequence reads TGTGCCAGCAGCCAAGTAGCCGGGACCGAGAGCTCCTACGAGCAGTACTTC.